This T cell receptor beta chain is from a study of blood T cell repertoires in COVID-19 (dated by TCRdb to 2018 to 2021). A note on the overall study: Collaborator samples came from the United States, Italy and Spain and covered acute and convalescent phases of COVID-19. The prospective study material was composed of cDNA or gDNA derived from T cells, B-cell-depleted T cells, or PBMCs. The repertoires were released in a freely available public database intended as a resource for research on the immune response to SARS-CoV-2. The samples were drawn from the first 160 participants of the ongoing ImmuneRACE study and from about 1,200 subjects provided by 6 global collaborators. Deeply sampled blood TCRbeta repertoires from subjects exposed to, actively infected with, or recovered from COVID-19 were included in the dataset. Where HLA class I and class II types were available, the types were taken from metadata supplied by the sample provider, not from assay-based typing. A de-identified subject ID, COVID-19 status, age in years and sex were almost always included in the sample metadata.

TCRbeta CDR3 regions were amplified from genomic DNA by means of the immunoSEQ Assay, a bias-controlled multiplex PCR. From the authors' description of their analysis: Nucleated cell counts per sample were estimated from amplification of reference gene primers within the assay. To quantify the absolute abundance of each unique TCRbeta CDR3 rearrangement, sequence reads were collapsed and filtered. For each sample, productive Simpson clonality was calculated by taking the square root of Simpson's diversity index across productive rearrangements. The table was pulled from immuneACCESS by TCRdb, which kept in-frame rearrangements only. Such tables lose some clones; where checked, under half of the loss comes from unresolved V genes, and the rest has no known cause. From that table come the V and J calls and clone size; the DNA was used to work out D and trimming. For this sample the table gives about 240,000 clones, of which roughly 91% were detected only once. The ten biggest clones cover around 4% of the sample.

Enrolling through a virtual design, the prospective study's participants ranged in age from roughly 18 to 100 years and lived across 20 to 30 United States geographic areas. In the prospective study, cohorts were assigned on the basis of participant-reported clinical history obtained from a screening survey and a study questionnaire. Recovered participants in ImmuneRACE Cohort 3 were defined as having two consecutive negative NP/OP PCR tests, clearance from a healthcare professional, or resolution of symptoms. In the prospective study, mobile phlebotomists collected whole blood, serum and a nasopharyngeal or oropharyngeal swab from each participant. Additional blood draws and questionnaires over an approximately two-month period could optionally be provided by prospective study participants. Blood samples from the prospective study were shipped frozen or at room temperature prior to DNA extraction.

This clone was picked up a small number of times. No antigen is known for it. Per-base qualities were not stored, and no clone one base away is much larger. Looking up the germline V gene yields CDR1 MDHEN and CDR2 SYDVKM. Germline trimming amounts to 6 bases on V and 8 bases on J, with 11 as the count of junction bases outside the gene matches. The CDR3, from cysteine to phenylalanine, totals 14 residues. Only the CDR3 DNA stays, 42 bases, in frame from base 1. Broader findings and caveats from the paper: How much clinical and demographic metadata was included differed by source and by participant, and the metadata was provided uncurated.

This TCR came from a woman in her twenties or thirties who had recovered from COVID-19. The sequencing input was PBMCs or T cells enriched from blood (not recorded which). The rearranged chain carries TRBV28 and TRBJ2-3; TRBD2 matches 7 bases in the middle. The DNA sequence is TGTGCCAGCAGCCTCCTAGCGGCCTTTGGTACGCAGTATTTT. This gives the protein CASSLLAAFGTQYF.